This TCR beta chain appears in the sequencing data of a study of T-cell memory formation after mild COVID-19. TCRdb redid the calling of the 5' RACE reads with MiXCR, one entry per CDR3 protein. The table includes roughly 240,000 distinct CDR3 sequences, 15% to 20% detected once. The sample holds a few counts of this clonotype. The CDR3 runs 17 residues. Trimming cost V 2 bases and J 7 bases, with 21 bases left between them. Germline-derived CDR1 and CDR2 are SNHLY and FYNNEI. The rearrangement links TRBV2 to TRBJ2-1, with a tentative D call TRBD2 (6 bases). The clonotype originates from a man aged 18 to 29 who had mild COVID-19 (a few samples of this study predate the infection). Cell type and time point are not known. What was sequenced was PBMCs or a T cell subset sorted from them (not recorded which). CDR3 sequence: CASSESLAGPGYNEQFF. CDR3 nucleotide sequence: TGTGCCAGCAGTGAATCCCTGGCGGGGCCTGGTTATAATGAGCAGTTCTTC.